This T cell receptor (beta chain) was retrieved from a study of CD4 T cells in relation to SARS-CoV-2 and coronaviruses. The table came from immunoSEQ multiplex PCR; TCRdb's copy has only in-frame clones and leaves some out. The sample records about 36,000 clones, about four fifths being singletons. To note about this clone: Its antigen is not identified.

Trimming removed 3 bases from V and 8 bases from J, with 11 bases in between. CDR3 length: 13 residues. Germline CDR1 reads MDHEN; CDR2 reads SYDVKM. The chain combines TRBV28 with TRBJ2-1, with D perhaps matching TRBD2 (6 bases). Material for sequencing was naive CD4+ T cells from PBMCs, cultured in vitro. Indicated subset: naive CD4+ T cells isolated by negative enrichment. The TCR was taken from an adult with COVID-19. For the CDR3, the DNA is TGTGCCAGCAGTTTGGCTGGAGGGGATGAGCAGTTCTTC. Residues: CASSLAGGDEQFF.